This T cell receptor beta chain is from a study of CD8+ T cells in alopecia areata listed by TCRdb under 2018. Looking at the study overall: Treated patients were enrolled in an open-label pilot trial of oral tofacitinib, 5 to 10 mg twice daily, for moderate-to-severe alopecia areata. The study used high-throughput TCRbeta sequencing to examine T cell clonal expansion in alopecia areata, in both the C3H/HeJ mouse model and human patients. Clonality in the scalp was compared among normal scalp (n=4), patchy alopecia areata scalp (n=8), and alopecia totalis/universalis scalp (n=8). RNA was extracted with the PAXgene miRNA kit for fixed scalp, the miRNeasy kit for PBMCs, and the RNeasy kit for mouse skin. Amplification of TCRbeta CDR3 regions was done by immunoSEQ multiplex PCR using 35 Vbeta forward primers and 13 Jbeta reverse primers. Human TCRbeta sequencing covered scalp tissue and sorted CD4+ and CD8+ peripheral blood T cells from patchy and totalis/universalis alopecia areata patients and healthy controls. Tofacitinib-treated patients had biopsies at baseline and at 4 and 24 weeks of treatment, with a later scalp biopsy in several patients. Patients stayed on tofacitinib for 6 to 18 months and then had 6 months of follow-up off drug so that delayed response and recurrence could be assessed. Here is what the overall study found, with its caveats: Compared with mice, TCR sequences shared between patients were less clear, possibly partly because of HLA diversity across the patient population. Scalp TCR repertoire analysis is complicated because resident alphabeta T cells in normal human skin are also sequenced, whereas mouse skin is dominated by gammadelta T cells. Higher clonality and more expanded CD8+ clones were observed in lesional scalp than in normal scalp, particularly in alopecia totalis/universalis, a finding suggestive of antigenic drive.

The label giving this sample's time point can be read as: baseline before oral tofacitinib. Lesional scalp punch biopsies and peripheral blood were collected from alopecia areata patients. PBMCs were isolated by density centrifugation and stained for CD3, CD4 and CD8, and CD4+ and CD8+ T cells were sorted on a FACSAria. Counted from cysteine to phenylalanine, this CDR3 has 15 amino acids. Of the read, only the CDR3 DNA is kept; its 45 bases are in frame from base 1. V is shortened by 0 bases, J by 5 bases, and the region joining them spans 12 bases. The germline V gene encodes CDR1 SGHRS and CDR2 YFSETQ. This clone has a handful of counts. What antigen it recognizes has not been identified. Base qualities are not recorded, but no much larger clone differs from it by a single base. Library preparation was by the immunoSEQ multiplex PCR assay. RNA was extracted from all samples and reverse transcribed into cDNA as template for TCR sequencing. SuperScript III was used for first-strand cDNA synthesis, primed with a 2:1 mix of oligo-dT and random hexamers. A synthetic immune receptor repertoire was used to measure amplification bias, and any remaining bias was corrected computationally. On the study's bioinformatics: Raw reads were preprocessed to remove errors, and CDR3 was defined according to IMGT conventions as the region from the conserved cysteine to phenylalanine. Clonality was computed by normalizing Shannon entropy by log2 of the number of productive unique TCRs and subtracting the result from 1. Whether scalp clones were CD4 or CD8 was inferred by matching scalp TCRbeta sequences against CD4 and CD8 repertoires sorted from blood. Sourced from immuneACCESS, this table was stored by TCRdb with only in-frame sequences that have V and J called. A share of the clones is absent; for the studies checked, an unresolved V gene accounts for under half, and the remainder has no known explanation. V and J calls and clone size are given by that table; D and trimming were obtained from the DNA. The sample has 120,000 or so clones on record, roughly three fifths of them singletons. The ten largest account for roughly 4.5% of the sample.

Here the chain combines TRBV5-1 and TRBJ2-1; TRBD2 is a weak D gene call, 5 bases matching. This TCR derives from a human donor with alopecia areata. This material consisted of CD4+ T cells sorted from blood, taken at week 0. The CDR3 protein: CASSLVVTGDNEQFF. DNA sequence: TGCGCCAGCAGCTTGGTGGTTACCGGGGACAATGAGCAGTTCTTC.